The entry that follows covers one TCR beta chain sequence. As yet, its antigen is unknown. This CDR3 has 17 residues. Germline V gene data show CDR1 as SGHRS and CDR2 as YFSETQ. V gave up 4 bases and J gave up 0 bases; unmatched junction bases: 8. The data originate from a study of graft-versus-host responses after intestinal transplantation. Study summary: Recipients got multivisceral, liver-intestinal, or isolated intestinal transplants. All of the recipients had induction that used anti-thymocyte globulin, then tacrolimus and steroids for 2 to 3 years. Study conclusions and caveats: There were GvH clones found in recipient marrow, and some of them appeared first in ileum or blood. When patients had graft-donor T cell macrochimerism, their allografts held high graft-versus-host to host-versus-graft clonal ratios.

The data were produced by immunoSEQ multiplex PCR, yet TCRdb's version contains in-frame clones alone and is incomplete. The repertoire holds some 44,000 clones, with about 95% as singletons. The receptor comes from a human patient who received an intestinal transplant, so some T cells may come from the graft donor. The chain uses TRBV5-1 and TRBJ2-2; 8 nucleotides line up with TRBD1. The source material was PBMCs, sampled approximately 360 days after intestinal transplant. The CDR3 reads CASSQLWTGTNTGELFF. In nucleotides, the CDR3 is TGCGCCAGCAGCCAATTATGGACAGGGACGAACACCGGGGAGCTGTTTTTT.